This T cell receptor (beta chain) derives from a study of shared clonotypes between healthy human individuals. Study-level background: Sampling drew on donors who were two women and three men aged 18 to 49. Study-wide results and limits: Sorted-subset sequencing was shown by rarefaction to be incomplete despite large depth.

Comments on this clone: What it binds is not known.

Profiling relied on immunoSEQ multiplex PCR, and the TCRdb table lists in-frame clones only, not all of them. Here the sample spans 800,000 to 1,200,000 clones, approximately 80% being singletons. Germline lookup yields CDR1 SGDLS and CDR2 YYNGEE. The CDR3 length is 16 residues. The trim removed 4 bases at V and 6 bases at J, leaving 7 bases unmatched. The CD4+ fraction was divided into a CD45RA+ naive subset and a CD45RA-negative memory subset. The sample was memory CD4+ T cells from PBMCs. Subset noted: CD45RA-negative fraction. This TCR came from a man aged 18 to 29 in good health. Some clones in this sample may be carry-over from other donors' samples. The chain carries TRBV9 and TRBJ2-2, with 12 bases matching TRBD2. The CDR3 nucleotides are TGTGCCAGCAGCCCAGTCCGACTAGCGGGAGCCGGGGAGCTGTTTTTT. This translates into CASSPVRLAGAGELFF.